This TCR beta chain came from a study of T-cell reconstitution after alpha-beta-depleted transplantation in children. V gave up 3 bases and J gave up 0 bases, with 11 bases separating them. The CDR3 is 15 amino acids. Unique molecular identifiers were used in preparing the TCRbeta library. Each CDR3 protein gets one entry after TCRdb re-called the PCR reads with MiXCR. The sample carries fewer than 400,000 distinct CDR3 sequences, 20% recorded once. The receptor was derived from a human donor who donated a stem cell graft to a child with acute myeloid leukemia. The sample was PBMCs from the stem cell graft donor, taken from the stem cell graft. The rearrangement links TRBV12-3 or TRBV12-4 to TRBJ1-2; the D is unclear. The CDR3 loop reads CASSFRRRTNYGYTF. The CDR3 DNA reads TGTGCCAGCAGTTTTCGGAGGAGAACTAACTATGGCTACACCTTC.